This TCR beta chain was identified in a study of T cell responses to AZD1222 COVID-19 vaccine. TCRdb's table, derived via immunoSEQ multiplex PCR, lists solely in-frame clones and lacks some. Among tens of thousands of clones listed, about 85% were seen once. Germline CDR1 reads LGHNA; CDR2 reads YSLEER. This CDR3 spans 16 amino acids. V was clipped by 0 bases and J by 7 bases, with 19 bases between them. Points on this clone: Its antigen is still unknown.

Whole-study results and caveats: The peak T cell response came first, and repertoires were sampled only after it. Vaccine-associated CD4 TCRs spanned spike, dominant at 160-218 and 743-854.

The chain employs TRBV4-3 and TRBJ2-7, with D hard to call. Sequenced material: peripheral blood, taken 28 days after the second AZD1222 dose. The sequence was obtained from an adult who received the AZD1222 COVID-19 vaccine. The CDR3 loop is CASSQESSAPLWEQYF. In DNA, the CDR3 is TGCGCCAGCAGCCAAGAAAGCTCCGCCCCCCTTTGGGAGCAGTACTTC.